The 23 T cell receptor beta chains given below trace back to one sample, sequenced in a study of cytomegalovirus exposure and HLA in healthy donors (dated by TCRdb to about 2017). Library construction relied on the immunoSEQ multiplex PCR assay. For the multiplex PCR, a mixture combining 60 forward primers for TCR Vbeta segments and 13 reverse primers for TCR Jbeta segments was used. TCRdb holds this immuneACCESS table with in-frame rearrangements only. Some clones are missing; in checked studies, unresolved V genes explain under half, and the rest has no known cause. The sample table records over 200,000 clones; just under 85% of these occur just once. The ten largest clones represent about 0.58% of the sample. What was sequenced was PBMCs. Receptors were obtained from a woman aged 40 to 50 in good health and CMV-seronegative.

This rearrangement joins TRBV7-2 to TRBJ2-5; 7 bases match TRBD2. Germline CDR1 and CDR2: SGHTA and FQGNSA. The CDR3 spans 14 residues. V shed 4 bases, J shed 1 base, and the junction held 3 bases outside the gene matches. CDR3 amino acids: CASSSGGGQETQYF. CDR3 DNA sequence: TGTGCCAGCAGCTCAGGCGGGGGCCAAGAGACCCAGTACTTC. Based on the CDR3 plus reference TRBV7-2 and TRBJ2-5, the full variable domain is GAGVSQSPSNKVTEKGKDVELRCDPISGHTALYWYRQSLGQGLEFLIYFQGNSAPDKSGLPSDRFSAERTGGSVSTLTIQRTQQEDSAVYLCASSSGGGQETQYFGPGTRLLVL.

The chain uses TRBV19 and TRBJ2-5; D perhaps matches TRBD1 (5 bases). The germline gives CDR1 LNHDA, CDR2 SQIVND (reference sequence). V lost 6 bases and J 0 bases, leaving 14 bases between the germline ends. The CDR3 extends over 15 amino acids. CDR3 sequence (DNA): TGTGCCAGTAGCAGCTCTGGGGCCTACCAAGAGACCCAGTACTTC. Protein: CASSSSGAYQETQYF.

The chain links TRBV18 to TRBJ2-3; a possible D gene is TRBD2 (6 bases). The germline V and J ends were trimmed by 0 bases and 2 bases, with 12 bases remaining between them. Germline CDR1 is KGHSH and CDR2 is LQKENI. The CDR3 runs 16 residues. The CDR3 coding sequence is TGTGCCAGCTCACCACCAGGAGCGGGCTTCACAGATACGCAGTATTTT. It specifies CASSPPGAGFTDTQYF.

Only one count was recorded for this clone. This chain connects TRBV28 to TRBJ1-2; 7 bases align to TRBD1. The CDR3 contains 14 residues. Germline CDR1 is MDHEN and CDR2 is SYDVKM. V gave up 6 bases and J gave up 1 base; unmatched junction bases: 5. The CDR3 sequence is CASSQGELNYGYTF. The CDR3 DNA reads as TGTGCCAGCAGCCAGGGGGAACTTAACTATGGCTACACCTTC.

This sequence joins TRBV5-1 and TRBJ2-7; D perhaps matches TRBD1 (6 bases). The CDR3 runs to 14 residues. CDR1 SGHRS and CDR2 YFSETQ come from the germline V gene. The V end lost 2 bases, the J end lost 1 base, and 10 bases lay between the germline ends. CDR3: CASSFQGNSYEQYF. The DNA of the CDR3 is TGCGCCAGCAGCTTTCAGGGGAATTCCTACGAGCAGTACTTC.

The genes are TRBV29-1 and TRBJ2-5, with 7 bases that match TRBD2. The germline V gene encodes CDR1 SQVTM and CDR2 ANQGSEA. J lost 1 base, V lost 8 bases, and 7 bases had no gene match. The CDR3 is 13 amino acids. This chain's CDR3 is CSSWGGSQETQYF. The CDR3 nucleotides are TGCAGCTCCTGGGGAGGGTCCCAAGAGACCCAGTACTTC.

The chain employs TRBV6-1 and TRBJ2-7; the D is unclear. V was trimmed by 2 bases and J by 2 bases, leaving 7 bases between them. The V gene's germline CDR1 is MNHNS and CDR2 SASEGT. The CDR3 is 13 residues long. The CDR3 DNA reads as TGTGCCAGCAGTGAATTCGGTACCTACGAGCAGTACTTC. Encoded protein: CASSEFGTYEQYF.

The chain employs TRBV19 and TRBJ1-2; perhaps TRBD1 as D (5 bases). With 5 bases removed from V and 1 base from J, the gap between germline ends came to 11 bases. The CDR3 sequence is 14 residues long. The germline gives CDR1 LNHDA, CDR2 SQIVND (reference sequence). The CDR3 DNA is TGTGCCAGTAGTCAGGGTACTTTTAACTATGGCTACACCTTC. It translates to CASSQGTFNYGYTF.

This rearrangement joins TRBV4-1 to TRBJ2-7; maybe TRBD2 (5 bases). The CDR3 covers 15 residues. Germline CDR1 and CDR2: MGHRA and YSYEKL. The V gene lost 4 bases and the J gene lost 5 bases, with 18 bases spanning the gap. The chain's CDR3 is CASSPSELDYHEQYF. The CDR3 nucleotides are TGCGCCAGCAGCCCCAGTGAGCTAGACTATCACGAGCAGTACTTC.

The V call is TRBV9, the J call TRBJ2-2; 9 nucleotides agree with TRBD1. CDR1 is SGDLS and CDR2 is YYNGEE in the germline V gene. The CDR3 loop spans 16 amino acids. Trimming removed 3 bases from V and 5 bases from J; junction bases left unmatched: 8. Here the CDR3 DNA reads TGTGCCAGCAGCGCCCCGGGACAGGGTAATACCGGGGAGCTGTTTTTT. This encodes CASSAPGQGNTGELFF.

V usage is TRBV30 and J usage is TRBJ1-1; no clear D gene. V lost 1 base and J 3 bases, leaving 6 bases between the germline ends. Germline CDR1 is GTSNPN and CDR2 is SVGIG (reference sequence). This CDR3 spans 12 amino acids. This CDR3 is CAWSDGDTEAFF. The CDR3 DNA reads as TGTGCCTGGAGTGACGGGGACACTGAAGCTTTCTTT.

This chain joins TRBV19 and TRBJ1-5; D might be TRBD1 (5 bases). The germline V gene encodes CDR1 LNHDA and CDR2 SQIVND (reference sequence). The CDR3 extends over 13 amino acids. Trimming took off 11 bases at V and 7 bases at J, with 18 bases between the two ends. The CDR3 protein is CASREGAQQPQHF. In DNA form, the CDR3 reads TGTGCCTCCAGGGAAGGGGCTCAACAGCCCCAGCATTTT.

In this sample, this clone turned up a few times. J is TRBJ2-7 and V is TRBV13; D is unresolved. Per germline, CDR1 PRHDT and CDR2 FYEKMQ (reference sequence). With 2 bases removed from V and 3 bases from J, the gap between germline ends came to 11 bases. The CDR3 has 14 residues. CDR3 sequence reads: CASSLYQVSYEQYF. The CDR3, as DNA: TGTGCCAGCAGCTTATACCAGGTTAGCTACGAGCAGTACTTC.

The chain combines TRBV18 with TRBJ1-1; 8 nucleotides line up with TRBD1. Germline V gene lookup returns CDR1 KGHSH and CDR2 LQKENI. The CDR3 loop spans 17 amino acids. Trimming at V came to 1 base and at J to 0 bases, leaving 7 bases not matched to a gene. The CDR3 region is CASSPLQGALMNTEAFF. In nucleotides, the CDR3 is TGTGCCAGCTCACCACTGCAGGGGGCCTTAATGAACACTGAAGCTTTCTTT.

The chain recombines TRBV30 with TRBJ1-1; D possibly corresponds to TRBD1 (6 bases). CDR3 length: 12 residues. Germline CDR1 GTSNPN, CDR2 SVGIG (reference sequence). The ends were cut back, 3 bases at V and 10 bases at J, with 15 bases in the middle. The DNA for the CDR3 is TGTGCCTGGAGAGGACAGCAGTTGGGAGCTTTCTTT. It codes for CAWRGQQLGAFF.

The V and J genes are TRBV6-5 and TRBJ1-6; 7 nucleotides match TRBD1. The CDR3 spans 15 residues. V shed 2 bases, J shed 6 bases, and the junction held 4 bases outside the gene matches. From germline, CDR1 is MNHEY and CDR2 SVGAGI. The CDR3 sequence is CASSYITGANSPLHF. In nucleotides, the CDR3 is TGTGCCAGCAGTTACATCACAGGGGCTAATTCACCCCTCCACTTT.

The chain has TRBV5-6 and TRBJ1-2; 9 bases are a match to TRBD1. CDR1 is SGHDT, CDR2 YYEEEE, per germline. This CDR3 contains 14 residues. The junction had 7 bases not matched to a gene; V was cut back by 2 bases and J by 8 bases. CDR3 residues: CASSLGTGYRGYTF. CDR3 DNA sequence: TGTGCCAGCAGCTTAGGGACAGGGTATAGGGGCTACACCTTC.

This clone was detected only once. The V and J genes are TRBV9 and TRBJ2-2; 8 nucleotides align to TRBD2. Germline lookup yields CDR1 SGDLS and CDR2 YYNGEE. This CDR3 has 15 amino acids. After removal of 4 bases from V and 4 bases from J, the junction contained 6 bases not matched to a gene. The CDR3, as DNA: TGTGCCAGCAGCCCCCGGGGGGGCAGCACCGGGGAGCTGTTTTTT. Encoded protein: CASSPRGGSTGELFF.

The chain combines TRBV7-9 with TRBJ2-1; D possibly corresponds to TRBD1 (5 bases). Looked up from germline, CDR1 is SEHNR and CDR2 is FQNEAQ (reference sequence). V lost 1 base, J lost 9 bases, and 19 bases lay in between. The CDR3 covers 16 residues. Written as DNA, the CDR3 is TGTGCCAGCAGCTTAGGGGCTCCAGGGTATTATAGTGAGCAGTTCTTC. The encoded protein is CASSLGAPGYYSEQFF.

This rearrangement joins TRBV7-3 to TRBJ1-1; the D is unclear. The CDR3 loop spans 13 amino acids. CDR1 is SGHTA and CDR2 is FQGTGA in the germline V gene. Trimming took off 5 bases at V and 1 base at J, with 8 bases between the two ends. CDR3 coding DNA: TGTGCCAGCAGCCCGGGGTCGAACACTGAAGCTTTCTTT. Amino acid sequence: CASSPGSNTEAFF.

The chain links TRBV30 to TRBJ1-1; D gene unclear. V was trimmed by 2 bases and J by 1 base, leaving 8 bases between them. Germline CDR1 and CDR2: GTSNPN and SVGIG (reference sequence). The CDR3 runs 13 residues. As DNA, the CDR3 is TGTGCCTGGAGTAACTCGGGGAACACTGAAGCTTTCTTT. It yields the protein CAWSNSGNTEAFF.

This clone is a singleton in its sample. CDR3 coding DNA: TGTGCCAGCAGCCCCCCGGGTTACGAGCAGTACTTC. As protein: CASSPPGYEQYF. The gene calls are TRBV7-9 and TRBJ2-7; D is unresolved. V lost 5 bases and J 4 bases, leaving 9 bases between the germline ends. This CDR3 comprises 12 residues. Germline V gene data show CDR1 as SEHNR and CDR2 as FQNEAQ (reference sequence).

The chain recombines TRBV18 with TRBJ1-3, with unresolved D. V lost 4 bases and J lost 0, with 13 bases in between. Per germline, CDR1 KGHSH and CDR2 LQKENI. The CDR3 is made up of 16 amino acids. The CDR3 DNA follows: TGTGCCAGCTCACTTAAGCTTCCCTCCTCTGGAAACACCATATATTTT. Amino acids: CASSLKLPSSGNTIYF.